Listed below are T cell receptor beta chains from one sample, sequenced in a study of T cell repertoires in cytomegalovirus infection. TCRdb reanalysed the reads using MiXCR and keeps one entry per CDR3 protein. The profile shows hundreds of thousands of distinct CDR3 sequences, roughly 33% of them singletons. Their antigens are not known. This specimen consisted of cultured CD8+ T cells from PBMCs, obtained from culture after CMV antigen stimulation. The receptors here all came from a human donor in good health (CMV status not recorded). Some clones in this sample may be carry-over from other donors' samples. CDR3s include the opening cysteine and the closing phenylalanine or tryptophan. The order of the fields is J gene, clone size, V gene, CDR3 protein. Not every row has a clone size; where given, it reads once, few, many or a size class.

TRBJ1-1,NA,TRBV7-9,CASLSIQENTEAFF
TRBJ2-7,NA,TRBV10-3,CAISESTDRGYYEQYF
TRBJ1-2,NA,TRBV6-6,CASSEKSGTDPSYGYTF
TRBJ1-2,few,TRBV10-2,CASSEVGRGYGYTF
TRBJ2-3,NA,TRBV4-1,CASSPEGYTDTQYF
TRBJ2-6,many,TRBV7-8,CASSLVREGQTGANVLTF
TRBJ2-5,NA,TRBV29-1,CSAELAGLDETQYF
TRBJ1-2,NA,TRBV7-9,CASSSPYGTDYGYTF
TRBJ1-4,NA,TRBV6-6,CASSVSGTGDTNEKLFF
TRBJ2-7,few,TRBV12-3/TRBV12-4,CASSLRAGAEQYF
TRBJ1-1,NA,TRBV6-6,CASSYSSNGGAFF
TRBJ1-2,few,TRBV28,CASCRGLLRRTVYGYTF
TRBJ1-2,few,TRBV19,CAISDRGKGYTF
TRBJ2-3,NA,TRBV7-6,CASSPGPEPNTQYF
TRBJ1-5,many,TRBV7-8,CASSDQWNQPQHF
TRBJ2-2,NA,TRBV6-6,CASSHYGGTGELFF
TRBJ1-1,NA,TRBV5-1,CASSFGEQGTSRTEAFF
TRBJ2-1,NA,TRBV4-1,CASSHRASGGIYNEQFF
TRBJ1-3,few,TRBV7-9,CASSLGQAYSGNTIYF
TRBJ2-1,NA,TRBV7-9,CASSQNRGEQFF
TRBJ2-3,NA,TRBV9,CASSVVAGRGDTQYF
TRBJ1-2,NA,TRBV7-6,CASAMGLYGYTF
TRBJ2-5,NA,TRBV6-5,CASSYRGKTQYF
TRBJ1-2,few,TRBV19,CATRGGFYGYTF
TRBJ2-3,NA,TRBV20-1,CSARSTVGRLTDTQYF
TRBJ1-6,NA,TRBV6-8,CASGYGSSRPLHF
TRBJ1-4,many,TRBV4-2,CASSQEVGKLFF
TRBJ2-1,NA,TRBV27,CASSLPSERDRGWNEQFF
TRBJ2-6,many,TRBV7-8,CASSLSERRFASGANVLTF
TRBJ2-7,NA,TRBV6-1,CASSLTQYSSYEQYF
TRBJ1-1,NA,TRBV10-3,CAIKTSSTGGITEAFF
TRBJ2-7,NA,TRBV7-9,CASSFPGQKQYF
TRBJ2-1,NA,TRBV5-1,CASSFSLDNEQFF
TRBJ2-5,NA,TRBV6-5,CASSYLRVETQYF
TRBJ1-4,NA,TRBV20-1,CSAPGDREIEKLFF
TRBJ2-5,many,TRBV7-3,CASSLGGAQETQYF
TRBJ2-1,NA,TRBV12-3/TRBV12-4,CASSLSGLNNEQFF
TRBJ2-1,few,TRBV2,CASSTPLAPSYNEQFF
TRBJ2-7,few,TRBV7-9,CASSLGAGIEQYF
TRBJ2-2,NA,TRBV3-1,CAIMVGTGELFF
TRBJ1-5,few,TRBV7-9,CASSLALPSVAQPQHF
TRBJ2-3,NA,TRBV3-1,CASSQDSLAGVDTQYF
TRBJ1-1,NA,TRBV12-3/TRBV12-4,CASSTSMNTEAFF
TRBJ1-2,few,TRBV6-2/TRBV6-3,CASRPLDMGLRDYGYTF
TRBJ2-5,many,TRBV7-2,CASSSEGYPQETQYF